Following are 4 T cell receptor beta chains from one sample sequenced in a study of Ad26.COV2.S vaccination and SARS-CoV-2 variants. Treatment defined: approximately 18 received Ad26.COV2.S at low or high dose, single or two shots; five or six received placebo; per-sample allocation not given. The investigators took samples on day 63 after the first vaccine or placebo injection. The repertoire was sequenced with immunoSEQ multiplex PCR; TCRdb's copy has only in-frame clones and lacks some. Of about 680,000 clones in the sample, 70% to 90% are singletons; the top ten hold about 1.5%. This specimen was peripheral blood, taken in a trial of Ad26.COV2.S vaccine versus placebo. These receptors were taken from a person between 18 and 65 years old who received the Ad26.COV2.S COVID-19 vaccine or a placebo.

This rearrangement joins TRBV6-6 to TRBJ2-3; either TRBD1 or TRBD2 may supply D (6 bases each). V dropped 5 bases and J dropped 2 bases, with 23 bases sitting between them. CDR1 is MNHNY and CDR2 is SVGAGI in the germline V gene (reference sequence). CDR3 length: 18 residues. CDR3 loop: CASSPPPGGLLLTDTQYF. The CDR3, as DNA: TGTGCCAGCAGTCCCCCACCCGGGGGCCTCTTACTCACAGATACGCAGTATTTT.

The chain recombines TRBV10-1 with TRBJ1-1; D call uncertain. Per the germline V gene, CDR1 is WNHNN and CDR2 is SYGVQD (reference sequence). The V end was cut by 3 bases, the J end by 5 bases, with 10 bases between. This CDR3 is 13 amino acids long. In DNA, the CDR3 is TGCGCCAGCAGTGACCCGTCGGGGACTGAAGCTTTCTTT. It codes for CASSDPSGTEAFF.

The chain has TRBV30 and TRBJ2-2, with no clear D. Trimming stripped 1 base from V and 6 bases from J, with 6 bases between. The CDR3 is 12 amino acids. Germline values: CDR1 GTSNPN, CDR2 SVGIG (reference sequence). CDR3 nucleotides: TGTGCCTGGAGTGCCCCCCCCGGGGAGCTGTTTTTT. This codes for CAWSAPPGELFF.

This clone was seen only a few times. V is TRBV10-1 and J is TRBJ2-7, with D possibly being TRBD1 (6 bases). Germline V gene sequence: CDR1 WNHNN, CDR2 SYGVQD (reference sequence). The CDR3 loop spans 14 amino acids. V shed 2 bases and J shed 4 bases, with 12 bases lying between them. The CDR3 DNA follows: TGCGCCAGCAGTGAGAATACAGGGCCGTACGAGCAGTACTTC. Amino acid sequence: CASSENTGPYEQYF.